This T cell receptor beta chain was captured in a study of neurological immune-mediated disorders. Study-wide points: The most TCR clonal expansion was seen in HTLV-1-associated myelopathy, whereas the least was seen in multiple sclerosis, below the level in healthy controls.

Time point described: longitudinal time-point 1 (baseline). 5'RACE employing 10-nucleotide random UMIs yielded the cDNA. TCRdb fed the 5' RACE reads into MiXCR, producing one record per CDR3 protein. The sample includes some 71,000 distinct CDR3 sequences, 10% seen only once; the top ten take approximately 9.7%. In this sample, this clonotype turned up many times. Its antigen remains unknown. V was clipped by 6 bases and J by 4 bases; unmatched bases: 12. CDR1 is DFQATT and CDR2 is SNEGSKA in the germline V gene (reference sequence). CDR3 length: 16 residues. Sequencing was done on a sample of PBMCs. J is TRBJ2-1 and V is TRBV20-1; 10 nucleotides align to TRBD2. The TCR comes from a man in his thirties or forties in good health. CDR3 in DNA: TGCAGTGCCATTTCTGGACTAGCGGTTATTTACAATGAGCAGTTCTTC. The encoded protein is CSAISGLAVIYNEQFF.